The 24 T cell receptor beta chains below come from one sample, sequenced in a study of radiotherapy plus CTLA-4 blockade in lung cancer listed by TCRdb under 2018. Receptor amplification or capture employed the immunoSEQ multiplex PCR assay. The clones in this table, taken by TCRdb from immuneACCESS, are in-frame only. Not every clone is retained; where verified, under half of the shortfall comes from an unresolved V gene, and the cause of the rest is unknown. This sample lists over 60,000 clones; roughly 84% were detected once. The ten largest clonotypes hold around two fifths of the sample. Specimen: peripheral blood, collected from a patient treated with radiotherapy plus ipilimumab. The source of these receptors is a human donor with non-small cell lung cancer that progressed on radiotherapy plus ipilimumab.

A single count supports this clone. CDR3 coding DNA: TGTGCCAGCAGCCAGCAGGGGACAGGGAAGTTCTTC. This codes for CASSQQGTGKFF. The gene calls are TRBV11-2 and TRBJ2-1, with 9 bases that match TRBD1. This CDR3 is 12 amino acids long. Trimming cost V 5 bases and J 14 bases; bases outside gene matches: 7. Per the germline V gene, CDR1 is SGHAT and CDR2 is FQNNGV.

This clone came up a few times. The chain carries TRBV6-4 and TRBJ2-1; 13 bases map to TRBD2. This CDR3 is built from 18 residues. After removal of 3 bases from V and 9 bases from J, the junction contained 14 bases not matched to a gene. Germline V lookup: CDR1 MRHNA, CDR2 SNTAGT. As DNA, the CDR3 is TGTGCCAGCAGTGAGCTAGGGACTAGCGGGATTTTTTTTGGTGAGCAGTTCTTC. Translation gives CASSELGTSGIFFGEQFF.

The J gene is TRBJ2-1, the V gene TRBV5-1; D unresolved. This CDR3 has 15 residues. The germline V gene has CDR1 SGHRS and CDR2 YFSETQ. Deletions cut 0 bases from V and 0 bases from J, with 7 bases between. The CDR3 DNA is TGCGCCAGCAGCTTGGGTCCCTCCTCCTACAATGAGCAGTTCTTC. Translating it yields CASSLGPSSYNEQFF.

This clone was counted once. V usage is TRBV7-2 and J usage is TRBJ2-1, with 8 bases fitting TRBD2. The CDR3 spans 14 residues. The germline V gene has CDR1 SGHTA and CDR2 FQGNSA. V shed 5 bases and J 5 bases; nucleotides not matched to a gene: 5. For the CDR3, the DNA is TGTGCCAGCAGCAGATTACTAGCGGACAATGAGCAGTTCTTC. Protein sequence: CASSRLLADNEQFF. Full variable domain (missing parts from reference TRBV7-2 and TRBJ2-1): GAGVSQSPSNKVTEKGKDVELRCDPISGHTALYWYRQSLGQGLEFLIYFQGNSAPDKSGLPSDRFSAERTGGSVSTLTIQRTQQEDSAVYLCASSRLLADNEQFFGPGTRLTVL.

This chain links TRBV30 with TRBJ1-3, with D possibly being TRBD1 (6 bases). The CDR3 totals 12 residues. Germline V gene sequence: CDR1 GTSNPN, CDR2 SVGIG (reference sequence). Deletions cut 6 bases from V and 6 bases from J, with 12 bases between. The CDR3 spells CACSGGTNTIYF. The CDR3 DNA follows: TGTGCCTGCTCCGGGGGCACAAACACCATATATTTT.

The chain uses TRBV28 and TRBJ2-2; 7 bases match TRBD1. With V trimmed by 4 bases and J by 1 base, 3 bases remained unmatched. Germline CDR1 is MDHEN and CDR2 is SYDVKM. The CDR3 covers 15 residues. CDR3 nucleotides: TGTGCCAGCAGTTCTGGACAGGTGAACACCGGGGAGCTGTTTTTT. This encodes CASSSGQVNTGELFF.

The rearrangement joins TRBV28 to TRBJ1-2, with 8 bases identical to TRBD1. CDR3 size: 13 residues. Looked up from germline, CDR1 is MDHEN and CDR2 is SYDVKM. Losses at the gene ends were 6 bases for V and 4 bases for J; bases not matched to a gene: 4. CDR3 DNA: TGTGCCAGCAGAGGACAGGGCCTCTATGGCTACACCTTC. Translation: CASRGQGLYGYTF.

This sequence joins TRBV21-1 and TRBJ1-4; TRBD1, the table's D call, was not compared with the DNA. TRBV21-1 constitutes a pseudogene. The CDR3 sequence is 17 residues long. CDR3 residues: CASRDRGRKIGNEKLFF. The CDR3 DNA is TGTGCCAGCCGGGACAGGGGGCGCAAAATCGGTAATGAAAAACTGTTTTTT.

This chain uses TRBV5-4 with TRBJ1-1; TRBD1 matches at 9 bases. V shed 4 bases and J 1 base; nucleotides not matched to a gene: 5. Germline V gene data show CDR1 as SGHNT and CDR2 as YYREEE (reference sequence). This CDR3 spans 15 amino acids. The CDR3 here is CASSLPTGGNTEAFF. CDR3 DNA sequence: TGTGCCAGCAGCCTCCCGACAGGGGGGAACACTGAAGCTTTCTTT.

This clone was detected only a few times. CDR3 in amino acids: CASEGPTGELFF. The CDR3 DNA reads as TGTGCCAGCGAGGGCCCCACCGGGGAGCTGTTTTTT. This chain joins TRBV6-5 and TRBJ2-2, with D tentatively TRBD2 (5 bases). The CDR3 contains 12 residues. V lost 8 bases and J lost 4, with 8 bases in between. The germline CDR1 and CDR2 sequences are MNHEY and SVGAGI.

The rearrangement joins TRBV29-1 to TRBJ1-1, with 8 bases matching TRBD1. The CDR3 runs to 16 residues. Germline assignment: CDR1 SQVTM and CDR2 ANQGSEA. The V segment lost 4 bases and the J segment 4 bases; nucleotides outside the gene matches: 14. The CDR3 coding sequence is TGCAGCGTTGTTTCGGACAGGGACTTGATGGGCACTGAAGCTTTCTTT. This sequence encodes CSVVSDRDLMGTEAFF.

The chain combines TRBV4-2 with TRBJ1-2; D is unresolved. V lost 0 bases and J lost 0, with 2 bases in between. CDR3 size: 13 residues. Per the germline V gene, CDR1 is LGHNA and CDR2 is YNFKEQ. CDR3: CASSQEPNYGYTF. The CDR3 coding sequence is TGTGCCAGCAGCCAAGAGCCTAACTATGGCTACACCTTC.

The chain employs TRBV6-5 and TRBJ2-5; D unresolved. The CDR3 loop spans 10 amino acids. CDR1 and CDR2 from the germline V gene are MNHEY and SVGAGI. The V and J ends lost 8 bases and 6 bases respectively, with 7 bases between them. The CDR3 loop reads CASGFKTQYF. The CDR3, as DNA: TGTGCCAGCGGTTTCAAGACCCAGTACTTC.

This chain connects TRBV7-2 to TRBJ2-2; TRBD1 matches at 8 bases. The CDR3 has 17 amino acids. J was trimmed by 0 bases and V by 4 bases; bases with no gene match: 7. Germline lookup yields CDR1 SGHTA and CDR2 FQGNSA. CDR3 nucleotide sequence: TGTGCCAGCAGCTCCAGACAGGGGACCACGAACACCGGGGAGCTGTTTTTT. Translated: CASSSRQGTTNTGELFF.

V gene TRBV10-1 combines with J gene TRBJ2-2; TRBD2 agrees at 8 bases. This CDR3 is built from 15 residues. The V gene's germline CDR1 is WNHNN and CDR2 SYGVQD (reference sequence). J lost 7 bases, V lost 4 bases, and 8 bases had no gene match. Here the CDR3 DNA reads TGCGCCAGCAGTGGGCTAGCGGGCCCGAGCGGGGAGCTGTTTTTT. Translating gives CASSGLAGPSGELFF.

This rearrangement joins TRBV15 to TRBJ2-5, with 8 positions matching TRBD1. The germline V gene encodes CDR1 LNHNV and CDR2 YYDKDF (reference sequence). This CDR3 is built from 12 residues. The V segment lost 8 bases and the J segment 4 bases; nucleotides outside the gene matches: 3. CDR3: CATGQGPETQYF. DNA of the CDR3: TGTGCCACCGGACAGGGTCCAGAGACCCAGTACTTC.

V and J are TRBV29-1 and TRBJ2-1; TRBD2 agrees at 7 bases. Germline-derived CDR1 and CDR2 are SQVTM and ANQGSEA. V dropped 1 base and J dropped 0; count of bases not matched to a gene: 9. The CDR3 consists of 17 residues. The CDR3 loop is CSVEGGSGGSSYNEQFF. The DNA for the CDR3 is TGCAGCGTTGAAGGGGGGAGTGGCGGGAGCTCCTACAATGAGCAGTTCTTC.

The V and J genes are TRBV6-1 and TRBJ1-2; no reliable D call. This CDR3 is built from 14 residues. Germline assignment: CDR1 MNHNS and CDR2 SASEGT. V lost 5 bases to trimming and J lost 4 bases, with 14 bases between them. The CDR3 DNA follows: TGTGCCAGCAGTCTCTCGTCCGGATCCTATGGCTACACCTTC. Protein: CASSLSSGSYGYTF.

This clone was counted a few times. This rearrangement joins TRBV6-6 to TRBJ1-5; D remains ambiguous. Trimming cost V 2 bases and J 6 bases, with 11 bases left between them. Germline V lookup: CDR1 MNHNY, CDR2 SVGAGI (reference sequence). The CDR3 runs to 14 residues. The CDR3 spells CASSYGGVGQPQHF. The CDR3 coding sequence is TGTGCCAGCAGTTACGGCGGGGTGGGTCAGCCCCAGCATTTT.

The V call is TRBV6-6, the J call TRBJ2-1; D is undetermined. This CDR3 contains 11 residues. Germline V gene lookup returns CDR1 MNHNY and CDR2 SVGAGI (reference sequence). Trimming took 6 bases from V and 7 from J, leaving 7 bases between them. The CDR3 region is CASRSRNEQFF. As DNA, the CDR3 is TGTGCCAGCAGGAGTCGTAATGAGCAGTTCTTC.

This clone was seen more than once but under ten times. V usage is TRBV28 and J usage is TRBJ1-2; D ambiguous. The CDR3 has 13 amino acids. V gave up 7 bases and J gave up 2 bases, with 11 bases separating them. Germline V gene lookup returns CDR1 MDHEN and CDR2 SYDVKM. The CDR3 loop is CASNPKANYGYTF. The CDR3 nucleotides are TGTGCCAGCAATCCAAAGGCAAACTATGGCTACACCTTC.

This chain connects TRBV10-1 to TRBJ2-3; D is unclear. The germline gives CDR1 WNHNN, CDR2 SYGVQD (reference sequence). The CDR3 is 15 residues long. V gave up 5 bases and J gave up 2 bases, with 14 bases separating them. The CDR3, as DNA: TGCGCCAGCAGTCCCCTACGGTCCCACACAGATACGCAGTATTTT. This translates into CASSPLRSHTDTQYF.

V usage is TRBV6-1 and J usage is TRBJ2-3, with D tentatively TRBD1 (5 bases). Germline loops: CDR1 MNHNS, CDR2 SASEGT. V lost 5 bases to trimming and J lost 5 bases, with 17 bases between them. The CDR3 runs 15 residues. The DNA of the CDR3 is TGTGCCAGCAGTCAGGGATGGGGTACAGGAGATACGCAGTATTTT. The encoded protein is CASSQGWGTGDTQYF.

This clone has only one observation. Here the CDR3 DNA reads TGCGCCAGCAGCCTTAGACATTATGGTGGGACTAGCGGCTACGAGCAGTACGTC. It translates to CASSLRHYGGTSGYEQYV. V gene TRBV5-1 combines with J gene TRBJ2-7, with 11 bases matching TRBD2. V dropped 4 bases and J dropped 3; count of bases not matched to a gene: 15. CDR3 length: 18 residues. Germline V lookup: CDR1 SGHRS, CDR2 YFSETQ.